These T cell receptor beta chains were read from a single sample in a study of shared T cell receptors in the human thymus. Assay: immunoSEQ multiplex PCR; the TCRdb copy retains only in-frame clones and omits some. The repertoire holds more than 550,000 clones, with around 87% as singletons. A further study also used this sample, focusing on human thymus T cells.

Sequencing was carried out using thymocytes. These receptors were taken from a boy under two years old with a congenital heart defect. Both conserved end residues are part of each CDR3. Fields, in order: clone size, D gene, V gene, J gene, CDR3 protein, CDR3 DNA. D genes are given only for firm matches. A clone size is listed for some rows: how often the clone was seen (once, few, many), or a class if it is expanded.

.	TRBD2	TRBV5-1	TRBJ2-1	CASSCRTSGDNEQFF	TGCGCCAGCAGCTGCCGGACTAGCGGGGACAATGAGCAGTTCTTC
.	.	TRBV27	TRBJ2-7	CASSLRDSPYEQYF	TGTGCCAGCAGTTTACGGGACTCCCCCTACGAGCAGTACTTC
.	TRBD2	TRBV28	TRBJ2-7	CASTSGNSYEQYF	TGTGCCAGCACGAGCGGGAACTCCTACGAGCAGTACTTC
.	TRBD1	TRBV18	TRBJ1-6	CASSKNRGHDSPLHF	TGTGCCAGCTCGAAGAACAGGGGGCATGATTCACCCCTCCACTTT
.	TRBD2	TRBV11-2	TRBJ2-1	CASSSRLAGEVYHEQFF	TGTGCCAGCAGCTCCCGACTAGCGGGAGAGGTTTATCATGAGCAGTTCTTC
.	TRBD1	TRBV2	TRBJ1-5	CASGVMGQGNQPQHF	TGTGCCAGCGGGGTGATGGGACAGGGCAATCAGCCCCAGCATTTT
.	TRBD2	TRBV5-1	TRBJ2-1	CASSLASGAYNEQFF	TGCGCCAGCAGCTTGGCTAGCGGGGCCTACAATGAGCAGTTCTTC
.	.	TRBV28	TRBJ2-1	CASSSEGASYNEQFF	TGTGCCAGCAGTTCGGAGGGAGCTTCCTACAATGAGCAGTTCTTC
.	TRBD2	TRBV28	TRBJ2-1	CASSPTGAGAGNEQFF	TGTGCCAGCAGTCCGACCGGAGCGGGGGCTGGCAATGAGCAGTTCTTC
.	TRBD2	TRBV19	TRBJ2-1	CASSIDGTSGDYNEQFF	TGTGCCAGTAGTATAGATGGGACTAGCGGGGATTACAATGAGCAGTTCTTC
.	TRBD2	TRBV11-2	TRBJ2-7	CASSPAGKPLYEQYF	TGTGCCAGCAGCCCAGCGGGAAAACCTTTATACGAGCAGTACTTC
.	TRBD1	TRBV6-6	TRBJ1-2	CASRKTGVTPNYGYTF	TGTGCCAGCAGAAAGACAGGGGTCACCCCTAACTATGGCTACACCTTC
.	TRBD1	TRBV10-3	TRBJ1-2	CATSGTGVLYGYTF	TGTGCCACATCCGGGACAGGGGTTCTTTATGGCTACACCTTC
.	TRBD2	TRBV11-3	TRBJ2-7	CASSPLTSGGTNYEQYF	TGTGCCAGCAGCCCGTTGACTAGCGGGGGGACTAACTACGAGCAGTACTTC
.	TRBD1	TRBV30	TRBJ1-3	CAWSVSGTESGNTIYF	TGTGCCTGGAGTGTGTCCGGGACAGAGTCTGGAAACACCATATATTTT
.	TRBD2	TRBV5-4	TRBJ2-7	CASSLVGGEGRPTEAYEQYF	TGTGCCAGCAGCTTGGTTGGGGGGGAGGGTAGGCCCACTGAAGCCTACGAGCAGTACTTC
.	TRBD2	TRBV12-5	TRBJ2-7	CASGSWPGLAGPGSHYEQYF	TGTGCTAGTGGTTCCTGGCCGGGACTAGCGGGCCCAGGTTCTCACTACGAGCAGTACTTC
.	.	TRBV14	TRBJ1-2	CASSQGMGDRTMYGYTF	TGTGCCAGCAGCCAAGGTATGGGCGACAGGACGATGTATGGCTACACCTTC
.	TRBD1	TRBV19	TRBJ2-7	CASSTPGQGFHEQYF	TGTGCCAGTAGTACACCGGGACAGGGTTTCCACGAGCAGTACTTC
.	.	TRBV19	TRBJ1-5	CASSMKEAQGQPQHF	TGTGCCAGTAGTATGAAAGAGGCCCAAGGTCAGCCCCAGCATTTT
.	TRBD1	TRBV9	TRBJ1-4	CASSVYPTGENEKLFF	TGTGCCAGCAGCGTCTATCCGACAGGGGAAAATGAAAAACTGTTTTTT
.	.	TRBV14	TRBJ2-7	CASSQVGPRSERGEQYF	TGTGCCAGCAGCCAAGTCGGTCCGCGTTCCGAACGGGGCGAGCAGTACTTC
.	TRBD1	TRBV7-2	TRBJ1-1	CASSRNRGKNTEAFF	TGTGCCAGCAGCCGAAACAGGGGGAAGAACACTGAAGCTTTCTTT
.	.	TRBV18	TRBJ2-3	CASSPPHTDTQYF	TGTGCCAGCTCACCACCCCACACAGATACGCAGTATTTT
.	.	TRBV5-4	TRBJ1-4	CASSRWPGDEKLFF	TGTGCCAGCAGCCGATGGCCAGGGGATGAAAAACTGTTTTTT
once	TRBD1	TRBV5-1	TRBJ1-1	CASSSYRDRKEAFF	TGCGCCAGCAGCTCGTACCGGGACAGAAAAGAAGCTTTCTTT
.	.	TRBV27	TRBJ1-1	CASSFAGATEAFF	TGTGCCAGCAGTTTTGCAGGGGCCACTGAAGCTTTCTTT
.	.	TRBV11-2	TRBJ2-1	CASSLRGQLYNEQFF	TGTGCCAGCAGCCTAAGAGGACAACTCTACAATGAGCAGTTCTTC
few	TRBD1	TRBV5-1	TRBJ1-6	CASSLDRGPLHF	TGCGCCAGCAGCTTAGACAGGGGACCCCTCCACTTT
.	.	TRBV5-6	TRBJ2-4	CASSSNHRAPIAKNIQYF	TGTGCCAGCAGCTCCAACCACAGGGCGCCTATAGCCAAAAACATTCAGTACTTC
.	.	TRBV2	TRBJ2-7	CASRLQGNHEQYF	TGTGCCAGCAGGTTACAGGGTAACCACGAGCAGTACTTC
.	.	TRBV27	TRBJ1-4	CASSLGHLNEKLFF	TGTGCCAGCAGTTTAGGCCACCTTAATGAAAAACTGTTTTTT
.	.	TRBV30	TRBJ2-7	CAWKLQESSYEQYF	TGTGCCTGGAAGTTACAGGAGAGCTCCTACGAGCAGTACTTC
.	TRBD2	TRBV13	TRBJ2-3	CASSLSPGLAGVQGYTQYF	TGTGCCAGCAGCTTAAGCCCGGGACTAGCGGGGGTACAGGGGTATACGCAGTATTTT
once	TRBD1	TRBV9	TRBJ1-1	CASSVARDRPLTGNTEAFF	TGTGCCAGCAGCGTAGCCCGGGACAGACCCTTAACGGGTAACACTGAAGCTTTCTTT
.	TRBD1	TRBV7-3	TRBJ2-1	CASTQGPGQGANKWNEQFF	TGTGCCAGCACTCAAGGTCCGGGACAGGGGGCAAACAAGTGGAATGAGCAGTTCTTC
.	TRBD1	TRBV7-9	TRBJ1-4	CASIGTASEKLFF	TGTGCCAGCATCGGGACAGCAAGTGAAAAACTGTTTTTT
few	TRBD1	TRBV7-9	TRBJ2-7	CASSLVDRDHEQYF	TGTGCCAGCAGCTTAGTCGACAGGGACCACGAGCAGTACTTC
.	.	TRBV30	TRBJ1-1	CACIRGGTEAFF	TGTGCCTGCATTAGGGGAGGGACTGAAGCTTTCTTT
.	.	TRBV11-2	TRBJ1-6	CASSRARRRDNSPLHF	TGTGCCAGCAGCCGAGCCCGTCGGAGGGATAATTCACCCCTCCACTTT
.	TRBD2	TRBV5-6	TRBJ2-1	CASSLGLAGEIRDEQFF	TGTGCCAGCAGCTTGGGACTAGCGGGAGAAATACGCGATGAGCAGTTCTTC